This T cell receptor (beta chain) was profiled in a study of CD8+ T cells in alopecia areata. With 8 bases removed from V and 9 bases from J, the gap between germline ends came to 23 bases. This CDR3 spans 15 amino acids. The V gene's germline CDR1 is MDHEN and CDR2 SYDVKM. Treatment indicated: oral pan-JAK inhibitor, 5-10 mg twice daily. Obtained from alopecia areata patients were lesional scalp punch biopsies along with peripheral blood. Following extraction, RNA underwent reverse transcription to cDNA, which served as the sequencing template. This table comes from immunoSEQ multiplex PCR, and its TCRdb copy is limited to in-frame clones, with some not included. This table holds approximately 280,000 clones, 58% found once.

This chain connects TRBV28 to TRBJ1-5; D remains ambiguous. The clonotype was recovered from a human donor with alopecia areata. Sequenced material: CD4+ T cells sorted from blood, taken at week 24, from a patient treated with tofacitinib. The CDR3 DNA reads TGTGCCAGCCCCCCGGAGGGAGGGATGGCGGGGCCCCAGCATTTT. Protein: CASPPEGGMAGPQHF.